This TCR beta chain was identified during a study of blood T cell repertoires in COVID-19. Overall study: T cells, B-cell-depleted T cells, or PBMCs supplied cDNA or gDNA.

The method was immunoSEQ multiplex PCR; TCRdb's version includes in-frame clones alone and lacks a portion of them. The sample lists nearly 50,000 clones; over 75% were seen once. Sequencing input: peripheral blood. The clonotype comes from a woman older than 75 with COVID-19, enrolled during active disease.

The CDR3 DNA reads TGTGCCAGCAGCTCTCGGGGGTACGAGCAGTACTTC. Protein sequence: CASSSRGYEQYF. The V gene is TRBV11-2, the J gene TRBJ2-7, with D perhaps matching TRBD2 (6 bases). Germline V gene data show CDR1 as SGHAT and CDR2 as FQNNGV. Trimming took 4 bases from V and 4 from J, leaving 8 bases between them. CDR3 length: 12 amino acids.